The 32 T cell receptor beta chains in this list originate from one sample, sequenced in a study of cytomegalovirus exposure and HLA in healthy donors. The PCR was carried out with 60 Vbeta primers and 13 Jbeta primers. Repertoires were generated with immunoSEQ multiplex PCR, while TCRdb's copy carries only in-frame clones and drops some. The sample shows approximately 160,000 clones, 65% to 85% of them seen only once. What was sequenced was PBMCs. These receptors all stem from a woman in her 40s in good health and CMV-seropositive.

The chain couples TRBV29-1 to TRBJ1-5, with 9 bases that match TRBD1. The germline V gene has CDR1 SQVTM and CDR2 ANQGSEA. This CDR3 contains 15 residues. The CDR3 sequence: CTFLIGTGSNQPQHF. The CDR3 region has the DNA TGCACCTTTCTTATAGGGACAGGGAGCAATCAGCCCCAGCATTTT.

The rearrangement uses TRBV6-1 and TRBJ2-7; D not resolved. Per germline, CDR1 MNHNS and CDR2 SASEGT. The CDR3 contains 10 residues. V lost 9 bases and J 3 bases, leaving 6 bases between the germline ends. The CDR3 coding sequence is TGTGCCAGGGGCTACTACGAGCAGTACTTC. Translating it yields CARGYYEQYF.

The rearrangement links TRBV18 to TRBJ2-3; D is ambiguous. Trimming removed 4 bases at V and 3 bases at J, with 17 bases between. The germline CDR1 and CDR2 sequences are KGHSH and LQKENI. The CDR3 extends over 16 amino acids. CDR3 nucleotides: TGTGCCAGCTCACAGCTACCAAGCGTGGGTACAGATACGCAGTATTTT. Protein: CASSQLPSVGTDTQYF. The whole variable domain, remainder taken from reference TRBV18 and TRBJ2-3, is NAGVMQNPRHLVRRRGQEARLRCSPMKGHSHVYWYRQLPEEGLKFMVYLQKENIIDESGMPKERFSAEFPKEGPSILRIQQVVRGDSAAYFCASSQLPSVGTDTQYFGPGTRLTVL.

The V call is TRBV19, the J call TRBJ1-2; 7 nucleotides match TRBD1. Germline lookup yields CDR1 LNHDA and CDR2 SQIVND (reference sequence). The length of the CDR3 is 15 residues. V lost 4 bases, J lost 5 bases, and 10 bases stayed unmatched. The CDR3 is CASSTPGQKSYGYTF. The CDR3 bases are TGTGCCAGTAGTACACCGGGACAGAAAAGTTATGGCTACACCTTC.

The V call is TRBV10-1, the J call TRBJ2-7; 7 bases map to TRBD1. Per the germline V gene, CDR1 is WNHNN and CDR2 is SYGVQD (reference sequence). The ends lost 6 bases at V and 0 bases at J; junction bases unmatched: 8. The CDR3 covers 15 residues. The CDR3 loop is CASSSSGTDSYEQYF. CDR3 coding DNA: TGCGCCAGCAGCTCCTCCGGGACAGACTCCTACGAGCAGTACTTC.

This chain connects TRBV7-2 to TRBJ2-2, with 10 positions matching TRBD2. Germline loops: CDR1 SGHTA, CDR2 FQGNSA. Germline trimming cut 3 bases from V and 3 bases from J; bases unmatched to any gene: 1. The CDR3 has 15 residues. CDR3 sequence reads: CASSLLAGDTGELFF. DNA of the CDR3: TGTGCCAGCAGCTTGCTAGCGGGGGACACCGGGGAGCTGTTTTTT.

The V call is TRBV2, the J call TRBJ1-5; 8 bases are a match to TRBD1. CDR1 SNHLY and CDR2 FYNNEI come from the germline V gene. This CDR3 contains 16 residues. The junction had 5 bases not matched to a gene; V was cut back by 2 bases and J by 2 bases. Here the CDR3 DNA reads TGTGCCAGCAGTGAAAGGTCAGGGGGCGGCAATCAGCCCCAGCATTTT. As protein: CASSERSGGGNQPQHF. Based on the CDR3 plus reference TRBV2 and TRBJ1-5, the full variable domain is EPEVTQTPSHQVTQMGQEVILRCVPISNHLYFYWYRQILGQKVEFLVSFYNNEISEKSEIFDDQFSVERPDGSNFTLKIRSTKLEDSAMYFCASSERSGGGNQPQHFGDGTRLSIL.

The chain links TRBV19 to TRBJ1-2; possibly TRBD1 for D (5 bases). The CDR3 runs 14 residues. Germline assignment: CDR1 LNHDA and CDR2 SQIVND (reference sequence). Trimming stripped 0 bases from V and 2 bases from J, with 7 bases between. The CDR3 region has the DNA TGTGCCAGTAGTATAGATGGGGGGAACTATGGCTACACCTTC. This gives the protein CASSIDGGNYGYTF. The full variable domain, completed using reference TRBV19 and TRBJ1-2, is DGGITQSPKYLFRKEGQNVTLSCEQNLNHDAMYWYRQDPGQGLRLIYYSQIVNDFQKGDIAEGYSVSREKKESFPLTVTSAQKNPTAFYLCASSIDGGNYGYTFGSGTRLTVV.

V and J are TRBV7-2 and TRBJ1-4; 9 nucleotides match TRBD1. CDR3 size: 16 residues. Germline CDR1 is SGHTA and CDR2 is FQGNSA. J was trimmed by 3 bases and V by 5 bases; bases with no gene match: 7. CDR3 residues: CASSKGQGPANEKLFF. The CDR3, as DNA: TGTGCCAGCAGCAAGGGACAGGGCCCAGCTAATGAAAAACTGTTTTTT.

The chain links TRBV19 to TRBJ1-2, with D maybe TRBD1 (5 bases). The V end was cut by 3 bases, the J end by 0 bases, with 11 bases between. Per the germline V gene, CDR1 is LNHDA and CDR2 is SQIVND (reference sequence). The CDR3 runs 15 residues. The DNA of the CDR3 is TGTGCCAGTAGTATCTGGGGCGGCGCTAACTATGGCTACACCTTC. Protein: CASSIWGGANYGYTF.

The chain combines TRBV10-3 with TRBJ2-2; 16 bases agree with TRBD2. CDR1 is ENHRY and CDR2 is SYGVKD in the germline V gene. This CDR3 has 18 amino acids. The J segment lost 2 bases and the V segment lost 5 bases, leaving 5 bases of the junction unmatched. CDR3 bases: TGTGCCATCAGTCCGGGACTAGCGGGAGGGAAAAACACCGGGGAGCTGTTTTTT. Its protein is CAISPGLAGGKNTGELFF.

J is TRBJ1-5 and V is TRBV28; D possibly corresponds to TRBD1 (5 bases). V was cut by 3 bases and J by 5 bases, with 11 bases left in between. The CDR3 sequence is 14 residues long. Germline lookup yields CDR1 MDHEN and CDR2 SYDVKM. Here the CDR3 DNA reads TGTGCCAGCAGTTTTGGCAGGGTTGATCAGCCCCAGCATTTT. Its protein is CASSFGRVDQPQHF.

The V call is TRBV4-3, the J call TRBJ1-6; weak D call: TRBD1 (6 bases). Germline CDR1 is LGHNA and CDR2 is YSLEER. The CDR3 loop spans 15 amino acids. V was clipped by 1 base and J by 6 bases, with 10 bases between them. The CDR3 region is CASSQADSRNSPLHF. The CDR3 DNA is TGCGCCAGCAGCCAAGCGGACAGTCGTAATTCACCCCTCCACTTT.

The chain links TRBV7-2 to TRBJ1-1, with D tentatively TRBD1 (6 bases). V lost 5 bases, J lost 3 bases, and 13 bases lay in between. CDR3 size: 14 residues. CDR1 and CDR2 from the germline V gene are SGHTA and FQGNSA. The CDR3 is CASSLGGDDTEAFF. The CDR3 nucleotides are TGTGCCAGCAGCCTAGGGGGGGACGACACTGAAGCTTTCTTT.

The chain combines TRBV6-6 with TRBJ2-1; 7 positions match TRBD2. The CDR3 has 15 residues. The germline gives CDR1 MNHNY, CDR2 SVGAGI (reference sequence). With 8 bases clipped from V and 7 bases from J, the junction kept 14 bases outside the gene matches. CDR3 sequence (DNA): TGTGCCAGCTCCCGCGGGCAGTTCGGGGGGAATGAGCAGTTCTTC. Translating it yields CASSRGQFGGNEQFF.

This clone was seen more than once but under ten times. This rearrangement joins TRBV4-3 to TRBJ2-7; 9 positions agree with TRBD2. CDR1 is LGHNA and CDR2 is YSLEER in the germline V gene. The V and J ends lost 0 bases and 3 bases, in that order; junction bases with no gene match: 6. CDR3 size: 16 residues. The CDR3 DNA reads TGCGCCAGCAGCCAAGAGGTTAGCGGGAGAATCTACGAGCAGTACTTC. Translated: CASSQEVSGRIYEQYF.

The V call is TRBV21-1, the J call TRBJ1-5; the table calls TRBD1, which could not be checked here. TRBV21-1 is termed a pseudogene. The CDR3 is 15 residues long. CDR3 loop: CASSKDPTGNQPQHF. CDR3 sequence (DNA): TGTGCCAGCAGCAAAGACCCGACAGGTAATCAGCCCCAGCATTTT.

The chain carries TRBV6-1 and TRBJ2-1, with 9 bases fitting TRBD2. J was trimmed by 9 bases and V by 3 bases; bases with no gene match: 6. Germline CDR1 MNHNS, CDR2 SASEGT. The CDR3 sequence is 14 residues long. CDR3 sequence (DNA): TGTGCCAGCAGTGAGTCCAGCGGGAGGAGTGAGCAGTTCTTC. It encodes CASSESSGRSEQFF.

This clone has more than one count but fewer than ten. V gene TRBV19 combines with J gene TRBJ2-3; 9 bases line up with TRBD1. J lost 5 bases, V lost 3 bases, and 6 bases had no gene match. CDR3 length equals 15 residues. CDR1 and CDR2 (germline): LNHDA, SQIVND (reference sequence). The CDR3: CASSMGGQGKDTQYF. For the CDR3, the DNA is TGTGCCAGTAGTATGGGGGGACAGGGCAAAGATACGCAGTATTTT.

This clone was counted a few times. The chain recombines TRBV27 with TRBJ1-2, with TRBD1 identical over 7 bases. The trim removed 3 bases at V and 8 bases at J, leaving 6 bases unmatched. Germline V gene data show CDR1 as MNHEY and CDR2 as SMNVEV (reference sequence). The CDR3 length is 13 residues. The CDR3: CASSFRGAEGYTF. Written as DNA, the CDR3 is TGTGCCAGCAGTTTCAGGGGGGCGGAAGGCTACACCTTC.

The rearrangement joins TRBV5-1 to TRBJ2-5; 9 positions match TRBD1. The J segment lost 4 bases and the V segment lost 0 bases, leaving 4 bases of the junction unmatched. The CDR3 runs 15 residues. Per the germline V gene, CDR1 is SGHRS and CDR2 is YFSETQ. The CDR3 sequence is CASSLGTGEGETQYF. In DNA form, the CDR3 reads TGCGCCAGCAGCTTGGGGACAGGGGAGGGAGAGACCCAGTACTTC.

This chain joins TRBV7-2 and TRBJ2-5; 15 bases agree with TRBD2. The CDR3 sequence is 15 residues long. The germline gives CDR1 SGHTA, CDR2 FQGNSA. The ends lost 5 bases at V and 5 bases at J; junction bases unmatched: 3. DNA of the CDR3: TGTGCCAGCAGCCCGGGACTAGCGGGAGGCGAGACCCAGTACTTC. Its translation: CASSPGLAGGETQYF.

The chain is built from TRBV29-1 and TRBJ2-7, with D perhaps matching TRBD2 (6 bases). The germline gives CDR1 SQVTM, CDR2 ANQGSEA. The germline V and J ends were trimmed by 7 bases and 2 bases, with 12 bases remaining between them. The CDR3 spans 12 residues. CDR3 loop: CSAGDSTYEQYF. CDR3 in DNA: TGCAGCGCCGGGGACTCAACCTACGAGCAGTACTTC.

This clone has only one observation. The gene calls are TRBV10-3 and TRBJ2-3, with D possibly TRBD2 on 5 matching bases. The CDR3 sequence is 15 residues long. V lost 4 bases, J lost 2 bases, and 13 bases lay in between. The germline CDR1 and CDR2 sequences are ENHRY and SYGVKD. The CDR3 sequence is CAISGVRVNTDTQYF. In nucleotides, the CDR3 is TGTGCCATCAGTGGGGTGAGGGTAAACACAGATACGCAGTATTTT.

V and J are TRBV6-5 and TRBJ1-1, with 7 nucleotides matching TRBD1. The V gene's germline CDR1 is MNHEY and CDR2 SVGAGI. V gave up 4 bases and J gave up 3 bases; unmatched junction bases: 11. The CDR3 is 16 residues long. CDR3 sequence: CASSFLSTGIDTEAFF. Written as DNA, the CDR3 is TGTGCCAGCAGTTTCCTATCGACAGGGATAGACACTGAAGCTTTCTTT.

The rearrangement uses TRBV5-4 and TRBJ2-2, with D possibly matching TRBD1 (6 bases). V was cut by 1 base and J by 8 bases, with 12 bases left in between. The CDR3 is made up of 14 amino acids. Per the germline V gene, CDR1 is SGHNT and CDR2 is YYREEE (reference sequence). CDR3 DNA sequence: TGTGCCAGCAGCTTGACAGGGTTTTCGGGGGAGCTGTTTTTT. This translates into CASSLTGFSGELFF.

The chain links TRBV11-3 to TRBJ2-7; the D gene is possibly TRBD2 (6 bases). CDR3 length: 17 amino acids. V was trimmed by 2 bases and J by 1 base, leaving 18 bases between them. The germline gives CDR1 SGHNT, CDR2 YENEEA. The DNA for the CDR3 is TGTGCCAGCAGCTTACGGGGGATGTTGCGGGATTCCTACGAGCAGTACTTC. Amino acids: CASSLRGMLRDSYEQYF.

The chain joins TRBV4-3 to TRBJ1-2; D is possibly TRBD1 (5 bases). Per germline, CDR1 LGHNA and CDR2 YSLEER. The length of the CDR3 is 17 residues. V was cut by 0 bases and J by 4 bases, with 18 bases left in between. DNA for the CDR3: TGCGCCAGCAGCCAAGATCTCAGGGCAGGGAATCCCTATGGCTACACCTTC. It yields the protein CASSQDLRAGNPYGYTF.

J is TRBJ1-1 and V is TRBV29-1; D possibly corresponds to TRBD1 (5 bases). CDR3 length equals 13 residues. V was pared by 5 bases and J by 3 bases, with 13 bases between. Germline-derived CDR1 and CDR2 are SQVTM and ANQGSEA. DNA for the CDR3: TGCAGCGTTTCCGGGACTTTCTACACTGAAGCTTTCTTT. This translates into CSVSGTFYTEAFF. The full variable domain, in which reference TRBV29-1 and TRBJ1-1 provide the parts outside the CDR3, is SAVISQKPSRDICQRGTSLTIQCQVDSQVTMMFWYRQQPGQSLTLIATANQGSEATYESGFVIDKFPISRPNLTFSTLTVSNMSPEDSSIYLCSVSGTFYTEAFFGQGTRLTVV.

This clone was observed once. DNA of the CDR3: TGTGCCAGTAGTCTCCCACAGCCTCAATATGGCTACACCTTC. This encodes CASSLPQPQYGYTF. The rearrangement links TRBV19 to TRBJ1-2; D gene ambiguous. The CDR3 length is 14 residues. Germline CDR1 LNHDA, CDR2 SQIVND (reference sequence). Trimming removed 5 bases from V and 5 bases from J, with 15 bases in between.

In DNA, the CDR3 is TGTGCCAGCTCACCACTTCGGTCGGACACCGGCTCCTACGAGCAGTACTTC. This sequence encodes CASSPLRSDTGSYEQYF. V and J are TRBV18 and TRBJ2-7; weak D call: TRBD1 (5 bases). The length of the CDR3 is 17 residues. The germline CDR1 and CDR2 sequences are KGHSH and LQKENI. Trimming pared 1 base from V and 0 bases from J, leaving 16 bases between.

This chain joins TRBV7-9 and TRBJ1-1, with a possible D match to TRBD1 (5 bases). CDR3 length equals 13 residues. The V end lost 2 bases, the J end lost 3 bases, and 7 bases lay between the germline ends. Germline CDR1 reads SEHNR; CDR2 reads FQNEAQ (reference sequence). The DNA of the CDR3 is TGTGCCAGCAGCTTACGGGGGGACACTGAAGCTTTCTTT. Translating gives CASSLRGDTEAFF.